Each of the 21 T cell receptor beta chains below was sequenced from the same sample in a study of T-cell memory formation after mild COVID-19. TCRdb re-called the 5' RACE reads through MiXCR, storing one row per CDR3 protein. The sample lists roughly 200,000 distinct CDR3 sequences; roughly a fifth were seen once. Sequencing input: PBMCs or a T cell subset sorted from them (not recorded which). All receptors come from an adult woman who had mild COVID-19 (a few samples of this study predate the infection). Cell type and time point are not known.

In this sample, this clonotype turned up a few times. The chain is built from TRBV5-1 and TRBJ2-1; 9 bases align to TRBD2. Trimming at V came to 0 bases and at J to 8 bases, leaving 6 bases not matched to a gene. The CDR3 has 15 residues. Germline V gene lookup returns CDR1 SGHRS and CDR2 YFSETQ. The DNA of the CDR3 is TGCGCCAGCAGCTTGGCCGGACTAGCGCTGGATGAGCAGTTCTTC. The encoded protein is CASSLAGLALDEQFF.

In DNA, the CDR3 is TGTGCCACCAGTGAGACCCCACGGGACTTTAACTCTGGAAACACCATATATTTT. Its translation is CATSETPRDFNSGNTIYF. This chain links TRBV24-1 with TRBJ1-3, with D possibly being TRBD1 (5 bases). Germline values: CDR1 KGHDR, CDR2 SFDVKD. The CDR3 contains 18 residues. V lost 4 bases and J lost 0, with 18 bases in between.

The CDR3 nucleotides read TGCGCCAGCAGCTTGGATGGGCAGGGGCAGACCCAGTACTTC. It specifies CASSLDGQGQTQYF. The V gene is TRBV5-1, the J gene TRBJ2-5; a weak D match, TRBD1 (6 bases). The CDR3 spans 14 residues. The germline gives CDR1 SGHRS, CDR2 YFSETQ. V lost 0 bases to trimming and J lost 6 bases, with 12 bases between them.

The chain recombines TRBV5-1 with TRBJ2-5, with 12 positions matching TRBD2. CDR1 is SGHRS and CDR2 is YFSETQ in the germline V gene. This CDR3 has 17 amino acids. Trimming removed 0 bases from V and 8 bases from J; junction bases left unmatched: 11. CDR3 sequence reads: CASSLATSGSPLSTQYF. The CDR3 coding sequence is TGCGCCAGCAGCTTGGCGACTAGCGGGAGTCCCTTGAGTACCCAGTACTTC.

Note on this clonotype: At one of its ends the junction is not consistent with the germline gene, which may arise from a read error. V usage is TRBV7-9 and J usage is TRBJ1-5; D is undetermined. The V gene's germline CDR1 is SEHNR and CDR2 FQNEAQ (reference sequence). The CDR3 totals 12 residues. In DNA form, the CDR3 reads TGTGCCAGCAGCTTAGGGGCCCCCCTCGAGAATTTT. Translating gives CASSLGAPLENF.

The rearrangement joins TRBV24-1 to TRBJ2-2; no definite D call. Germline assignment: CDR1 KGHDR and CDR2 SFDVKD. The CDR3 has 12 amino acids. Trimming removed 9 bases at V and 5 bases at J, with 9 bases between. The CDR3 DNA sequence: TGTGCCACCCAGGTGGTGACCGGGGAGCTGTTTTTT. Amino acid sequence: CATQVVTGELFF.

J is TRBJ1-1 and V is TRBV5-1; possible D gene TRBD1, 6 bases. With 0 bases removed from V and 0 bases from J, the gap between germline ends came to 15 bases. CDR3 length: 17 amino acids. Germline V gene data show CDR1 as SGHRS and CDR2 as YFSETQ. CDR3 sequence: CASSLAPGGEMNTEAFF. The CDR3 DNA is TGCGCCAGCAGCTTGGCCCCGGGGGGCGAAATGAACACTGAAGCTTTCTTT.

The genes are TRBV7-6 and TRBJ2-1; D may be TRBD1 or TRBD2 (6 bases each). Germline lookup yields CDR1 SGHVS and CDR2 FNYEAQ. The CDR3 covers 17 residues. V shed 5 bases and J shed 2 bases, with 19 bases lying between them. The CDR3 region is CASSPEMGGRTYNEQFF. In nucleotides, the CDR3 is TGTGCCAGCAGCCCCGAAATGGGGGGCCGGACCTACAATGAGCAGTTCTTC.

There are a few counts of this clonotype. The rearrangement joins TRBV9 to TRBJ2-7, with a weak D call TRBD2 (5 bases). The germline CDR1 and CDR2 sequences are SGDLS and YYNGEE. Trimming removed 3 bases from V and 5 bases from J, with 6 bases in between. The CDR3 totals 11 residues. The CDR3 loop is CASSAGNEQYF. In nucleotides, the CDR3 is TGTGCCAGCAGCGCGGGGAACGAGCAGTACTTC. The complete variable domain, with remaining parts taken from reference TRBV9 and TRBJ2-7, reads DSGVTQTPKHLITATGQRVTLRCSPRSGDLSVYWYQQSLDQGLQFLIQYYNGEERAKGNILERFSAQQFPDLHSELNLSSLELGDSALYFCASSAGNEQYFGPGTRLTVT.

The chain uses TRBV19 and TRBJ1-5; D not resolved. The CDR3 consists of 12 residues. Germline V gene sequence: CDR1 LNHDA, CDR2 SQIVND (reference sequence). Trimming took 3 bases from V and 2 from J, leaving 2 bases between them. CDR3 sequence (DNA): TGTGCCAGTAGTATCGGCAATCAGCCCCAGCATTTT. This codes for CASSIGNQPQHF. The full variable domain, completed using reference TRBV19 and TRBJ1-5, is DGGITQSPKYLFRKEGQNVTLSCEQNLNHDAMYWYRQDPGQGLRLIYYSQIVNDFQKGDIAEGYSVSREKKESFPLTVTSAQKNPTAFYLCASSIGNQPQHFGDGTRLSIL.

The rearrangement joins TRBV20-1 to TRBJ2-3; 7 positions agree with TRBD1. From germline, CDR1 is DFQATT and CDR2 SNEGSKA (reference sequence). CDR3 length: 17 residues. Losses at the gene ends were 1 base for V and 2 bases for J; bases not matched to a gene: 12. The CDR3 DNA reads TGCAGTGCTAGAGCCAGAACAGGGGCCAGAACCACAGATACGCAGTATTTT. It yields the protein CSARARTGARTTDTQYF.

The J gene is TRBJ1-1, the V gene TRBV6-1; D remains unclear. This CDR3 region has 15 residues. The V end was cut by 2 bases, the J end by 1 base, with 11 bases between. CDR1 is MNHNS and CDR2 is SASEGT in the germline V gene. The CDR3 sequence: CASSEHPSGNTEAFF. The CDR3 bases are TGTGCCAGCAGTGAACACCCAAGCGGGAACACTGAAGCTTTCTTT.

The chain carries TRBV10-3 and TRBJ1-1, with a possible D match to TRBD1 (6 bases). Germline CDR1 and CDR2: ENHRY and SYGVKD. Trimming removed 3 bases from V and 1 base from J, with 9 bases in between. This CDR3 spans 14 amino acids. The chain's CDR3 is CAISDDRRNTEAFF. The CDR3 DNA reads TGTGCCATCAGTGACGACAGGCGGAACACTGAAGCTTTCTTT.

This clonotype has only a few counts. The chain links TRBV7-9 to TRBJ1-5, with unresolved D. Germline V lookup: CDR1 SEHNR, CDR2 FQNEAQ (reference sequence). The CDR3 covers 14 residues. With 5 bases removed from V and 6 bases from J, the gap between germline ends came to 14 bases. The CDR3 spells CASSRSEGTQPQHF. The DNA of the CDR3 is TGTGCCAGCAGCCGATCGGAGGGAACTCAGCCCCAGCATTTT.

This clonotype came up a few times. An end of the junction differs from the germline gene, which may be a read error. The chain links TRBV29-1 to TRBJ2-7; 10 nucleotides align to TRBD1. This CDR3 has 11 residues. Per germline, CDR1 SQVTM and CDR2 ANQGSEA. CDR3 loop: CSSWDRGLVNF. CDR3 DNA: TGCAGCTCCTGGGACAGGGGCCTGGTGAACTTC.

This clonotype showed up just once. V and J are TRBV29-1 and TRBJ2-5, with D tentatively TRBD2 (6 bases). CDR1 SQVTM and CDR2 ANQGSEA come from the germline V gene. This CDR3 has 18 residues. Trimming removed 1 base at V and 1 base at J, with 22 bases between. The CDR3 protein is CSVEGQGMWRERQETQYF. The CDR3 nucleotides read TGCAGCGTTGAAGGTCAGGGTATGTGGAGGGAGCGCCAAGAGACCCAGTACTTC.

The J gene is TRBJ1-4, the V gene TRBV29-1; D unclear. The CDR3 spans 14 residues. Germline V gene lookup returns CDR1 SQVTM and CDR2 ANQGSEA. V gave up 3 bases and J gave up 7 bases, with 15 bases separating them. The CDR3 region has the DNA TGCAGCGTTGAGACACCCCTCCGTGGTGAAAAACTGTTTTTT. It translates to CSVETPLRGEKLFF.

There are a few counts of this clonotype. The rearrangement links TRBV7-9 to TRBJ2-3; D is undetermined. The CDR3 covers 13 residues. Trimming cost V 2 bases and J 6 bases, with 9 bases left between them. CDR1 is SEHNR, CDR2 FQNEAQ, per germline (reference sequence). This CDR3 is CASSLSGRDTQYF. CDR3 sequence (DNA): TGTGCCAGCAGCTTATCTGGTCGGGATACGCAGTATTTT.

The chain employs TRBV3-1 and TRBJ1-5; 9 positions match TRBD1. CDR3 length: 16 amino acids. V gave up 0 bases and J gave up 2 bases; unmatched junction bases: 2. The germline gives CDR1 LGHDT, CDR2 YNNKEL (reference sequence). DNA for the CDR3: TGTGCCAGCAGCCAAGATTGGACAGGGGGCAATCAGCCCCAGCATTTT. Translated, it gives CASSQDWTGGNQPQHF. The full variable domain, with the rest looked up from reference TRBV3-1 and TRBJ1-5, is DTAVSQTPKYLVTQMGNDKSIKCEQNLGHDTMYWYKQDSKKFLKIMFSYNNKELIINETVPNRFSPKSPDKAHLNLHINSLELGDSAVYFCASSQDWTGGNQPQHFGDGTRLSIL.

In this sample, this clonotype turned up a few times. The CDR3 bases are TGTGCCAGCAGCTTAGCGCGCTGGGACGAGCAGTTCTTC. It specifies CASSLARWDEQFF. V usage is TRBV7-6 and J usage is TRBJ2-1, with D perhaps assigned TRBD1 or TRBD2 (5 bases each). CDR1 is SGHVS, CDR2 FNYEAQ, per germline. The CDR3 is made up of 13 amino acids. Trimming removed 0 bases from V and 10 bases from J, with 10 bases in between.

The chain is built from TRBV29-1 and TRBJ1-2, with D maybe TRBD1 (5 bases). Deletions cut 6 bases from V and 8 bases from J, with 16 bases between. The CDR3 contains 12 residues. Per the germline V gene, CDR1 is SQVTM and CDR2 is ANQGSEA. The CDR3 loop is CSVDTGLSGYTF. CDR3 DNA sequence: TGCAGCGTGGACACAGGCCTGTCCGGCTACACCTTC.